This T cell receptor beta chain was captured by sequencing in a study of response to subunit inactivated influenza vaccine. With regard to this clonotype: Its cognate antigen is unknown.

TCRdb called the RT-PCR reads again in MiXCR, with one record for every CDR3 protein. The data show 500,000 to 550,000 distinct CDR3 sequences, approximately 7.1% seen once. General study findings and limits: The authors suggested that every seasonal influenza vaccination recruits few new T cells.

The sample here was PBMCs from blood, taken less than 30 months after vaccination. This clonotype was obtained from a man aged 45 to 70 who received an inactivated influenza vaccine.

The CDR3 region is CSAHPGQGATDTQYF. For the CDR3, the DNA is TGCAGCGCCCATCCCGGACAGGGGGCGACGGATACGCAGTATTTT. This chain links TRBV29-1 with TRBJ2-3; 11 bases line up with TRBD1. This CDR3 has 15 amino acids. Germline V CDR1 and CDR2: SQVTM, ANQGSEA. V dropped 7 bases and J dropped 6; count of bases not matched to a gene: 12.